The source of this T cell receptor (beta chain) is a study of cytomegalovirus exposure and HLA in healthy donors. Study-level information: One earlier analysis, a look at 200 million or so T cells, found 100 million to 130 million unique TCR beta sequences.

The PCR had 60 Vbeta and 13 Jbeta primers. The assay was immunoSEQ multiplex PCR, and TCRdb's table has in-frame clones only and misses some. The data show more than 85,000 clones, under 85% seen once. Study-level points and caveats: Accounts indicate the classifier identified cytomegalovirus status with strong specificity and sensitivity.

Germline-derived CDR1 and CDR2 are SGHAT and FQNNGV. The V gene end was trimmed by 4 bases and the J gene end by 3 bases; junction bases not matched to a gene: 10. CDR3 length equals 17 residues. Note on this clone: Its cognate antigen is unknown.

The sequenced sample consisted of PBMCs. The sequence came from a man aged 25-45 years in good health and CMV-seronegative. The chain links TRBV11-2 to TRBJ2-7, with 12 positions matching TRBD2. The CDR3 DNA follows: TGTGCCAGCAGCTGGGGAGGGACTAGCGGGCCCTACTACGAGCAGTACTTC. It codes for CASSWGGTSGPYYEQYF. The whole variable domain, filled in from reference TRBV11-2 and TRBJ2-7, reads EAGVAQSPRYKIIEKRQSVAFWCNPISGHATLYWYQQILGQGPKLLIQFQNNGVVDDSQLPKDRFSAERLKGVDSTLKIQPAKLEDSAVYLCASSWGGTSGPYYEQYFGPGTRLTVT.